This is a list of T cell receptor beta chains from one sample in a study of T cell responses to AZD1222 COVID-19 vaccine. Profiling relied on immunoSEQ multiplex PCR, and the TCRdb table lists in-frame clones only, not all of them. This table has 200,000 or so clones, 85% to 95% appearing once. Sequencing was performed on peripheral blood, taken on day 0 of MenACWY control vaccination. These receptors were obtained from an adult in good health. Both conserved end residues are part of each CDR3. The D gene is left open where the match is weak. Size tells how often a clone was seen (once, few, many) or the class of an expanded clone, and some rows leave it out.

clone_size j_call d_call v_call cdr3_nt cdr3_aa
few TRBJ2-3 - TRBV12-3/TRBV12-4 TGTGCCAGCAGCGAGACTGCAGATACGCAGTATTTT CASSETADTQYF
- TRBJ1-5 TRBD1 TRBV30 TGTGCCTGGAGTAATACCGGGACAGGGGGTATTCAGCCCCAGCATTTT CAWSNTGTGGIQPQHF
- TRBJ1-2 - TRBV11-1 TGTGCCAGCAGCTTAGACTATCGGGGGCTGAACTATGGCTACACCTTC CASSLDYRGLNYGYTF
once TRBJ2-2 - TRBV7-9 TGTGCCAGCAGGATAGCCGGGGAGCTGTTTTTT CASRIAGELFF
- TRBJ2-1 TRBD2 TRBV6-2/TRBV6-3 TGTGCCAGCAGTTACCTCGGGACTAGCGGGGCTAGCTCCTACAATGAGCAGTTCTTC CASSYLGTSGASSYNEQFF
once TRBJ2-7 TRBD1 TRBV3-1/TRBV3-2 TGTGCCAGCAGCCGGGACAGGGGATCCTACGAGCAGTACTTC CASSRDRGSYEQYF
once TRBJ2-5 - TRBV2 TGTGCCAGCATCCGGTTCCAAGAGACCCAGTACTTC CASIRFQETQYF
- TRBJ2-5 - TRBV4-1 TGCGCCAGCAGCCAAGGGGACCTACTTGAAGAGACCCAGTACTTC CASSQGDLLEETQYF
once TRBJ1-6 - TRBV30 TGTGCCTGGAGGGGGGTTGTGTCACCCCTCCACTTT CAWRGVVSPLHF
- TRBJ2-7 - TRBV13 TGTGCCAGCAGCCTCACCTACGAGCAGTACTTC CASSLTYEQYF
once TRBJ1-1 - TRBV30 TGTGCCTGGAGGAGGGGAACCATGAACACTGAAGCTTTCTTT CAWRRGTMNTEAFF
- TRBJ2-1 TRBD2 TRBV7-9 TGTGCCAGCAGCAGCATTAGCGGGGGTGGGAATGAGCAGTTCTTC CASSSISGGGNEQFF
- TRBJ1-1 - TRBV18 TGTGCCAGCTCATCGGGACACCAGAACACTGAAGCTTTCTTT CASSSGHQNTEAFF
few TRBJ1-5 - TRBV9 TGTGCCAGCAGCCCCTGGACGGAGGGGTTGCGGCAGCCCCAGCATTTT CASSPWTEGLRQPQHF
- TRBJ1-1 TRBD1 TRBV6-1 TGTGCCAGCAGTGAAGACAGGGGGTCTGAAGCTTTCTTT CASSEDRGSEAFF
- TRBJ2-7 TRBD1 TRBV6-5 TGTGCCAGCAGTTACACACGGGACAGGGTAACTTCCGAGCAGTACTTC CASSYTRDRVTSEQYF
few TRBJ2-7 - TRBV20-1 TGCAGTGCGACGAAGGATCTCGAGCAGTACTTC CSATKDLEQYF
- TRBJ2-2 - TRBV5-6 TGTGCCAGCAGCTTGGCCTTGGCCTCAGGGGAGCTGTTTTTT CASSLALASGELFF
- TRBJ2-3 - TRBV5-1 TGCGCCAGCACCCCTAGCACAGATACGCAGTATTTT CASTPSTDTQYF
- TRBJ1-4 TRBD1 TRBV4-1 TGCGCCAGCAGCAGCGGACAGGGAGGGGAAAAACTGTTTTTT CASSSGQGGEKLFF
- TRBJ1-3 - TRBV7-9 TGTGCCAGCAGCTCCCCGGGACGTCGCTCTGGAAACACCATATATTTT CASSSPGRRSGNTIYF
- TRBJ2-2 - TRBV7-2 TGTGCCAGCAGCGTCGGGGACACCGGGGAGCTGTTTTTT CASSVGDTGELFF
- TRBJ1-2 - TRBV7-3 TGTGCCAGCAGCTTAAAGGGCAGGGATGGCTACACCTTC CASSLKGRDGYTF